The 23 T cell receptor beta chains below come from one sample, sequenced in a study of blood T cell repertoires in COVID-19. Libraries were prepared by immunoSEQ multiplex PCR; TCRdb keeps only in-frame clonotypes and omits some of them. The sample has roughly 190,000 clones; about 85% are singletons. Sequenced sample: peripheral blood. The origin of the receptors is a man in his 60s with active or convalescent COVID-19.

This clone was seen once. The rearrangement joins TRBV5-1 to TRBJ1-2; 10 bases align to TRBD1. This CDR3 has 15 residues. The germline gives CDR1 SGHRS, CDR2 YFSETQ. After removal of 5 bases from V and 2 bases from J, the junction contained 6 bases not matched to a gene. CDR3 sequence reads: CASRRDRGLNYGYTF. In nucleotides, the CDR3 is TGCGCCAGCAGAAGGGACAGGGGACTCAACTATGGCTACACCTTC.

The gene calls are TRBV19 and TRBJ1-3; 9 nucleotides align to TRBD1. The germline V gene has CDR1 LNHDA and CDR2 SQIVND (reference sequence). CDR3 length: 15 residues. The junction had 4 bases not matched to a gene; V was cut back by 6 bases and J by 1 base. In DNA, the CDR3 is TGTGCCAGTAGCCTGGACAGGGGTTCTGGAAACACCATATATTTT. Translating gives CASSLDRGSGNTIYF.

This rearrangement joins TRBV29-1 to TRBJ2-1; a weak D match, TRBD2 (6 bases). From germline, CDR1 is SQVTM and CDR2 ANQGSEA. The V end was cut by 3 bases, the J end by 0 bases, with 15 bases between. The CDR3 contains 16 residues. CDR3 amino acids: CSVDSVGTPSYNEQFF. CDR3 DNA sequence: TGCAGCGTTGATTCGGTGGGGACTCCCTCCTACAATGAGCAGTTCTTC.

The gene calls are TRBV5-1 and TRBJ2-3; D is unresolved. The germline gives CDR1 SGHRS, CDR2 YFSETQ. Between the trimmed V and J ends, which lost 0 bases and 1 base, there was a span of 12 bases. The CDR3 contains 16 residues. CDR3 nucleotides: TGCGCCAGCAGCTTGGGAGGCCCCGAGGGCACAGATACGCAGTATTTT. Encoded protein: CASSLGGPEGTDTQYF.

The CDR3 DNA sequence: TGTGCCAGCAGCCGAGATCAGCCCCAGCATTTT. This sequence encodes CASSRDQPQHF. The gene calls are TRBV5-8 and TRBJ1-5; D remains ambiguous. The CDR3 has 11 residues. V was cut by 4 bases and J by 5 bases, with 4 bases left in between. Germline CDR1 and CDR2: SGHTS and YDEGEE.

The chain recombines TRBV5-6 with TRBJ1-2; no clear D gene. Germline V CDR1 and CDR2: SGHDT, YYEEEE. Trimming pared 4 bases from V and 8 bases from J, leaving 12 bases between. This CDR3 has 12 residues. This chain's CDR3 is CASSVTRRGYTF. CDR3 sequence (DNA): TGTGCCAGCAGCGTTACCCGGCGGGGCTACACCTTC. The entire variable domain, with the rest obtained from reference TRBV5-6 and TRBJ1-2, is as follows: DAGVTQSPTHLIKTRGQQVTLRCSPKSGHDTVSWYQQALGQGPQFIFQYYEEEERQRGNFPDRFSGHQFPNYSSELNVNALLLGDSALYLCASSVTRRGYTFGSGTRLTVV.

The chain links TRBV10-3 to TRBJ2-5; TRBD2 aligns across 7 bases. Germline CDR1 is ENHRY and CDR2 is SYGVKD. V dropped 3 bases and J dropped 4; count of bases not matched to a gene: 8. This CDR3 has 15 residues. In DNA, the CDR3 is TGTGCCATCAGTGAAAGTAGACTAGCAGGAGAGACCCAGTACTTC. Protein product: CAISESRLAGETQYF.

The chain employs TRBV9 and TRBJ2-2, with 7 bases fitting TRBD1. Trimming at V came to 2 bases and at J to 3 bases, leaving 4 bases not matched to a gene. The CDR3 is made up of 15 amino acids. Germline V gene sequence: CDR1 SGDLS, CDR2 YYNGEE. CDR3: CASSVRGTDTGELFF. CDR3 DNA sequence: TGTGCCAGCAGCGTCAGGGGGACGGACACCGGGGAGCTGTTTTTT. The full variable domain, with the rest looked up from reference TRBV9 and TRBJ2-2, is DSGVTQTPKHLITATGQRVTLRCSPRSGDLSVYWYQQSLDQGLQFLIQYYNGEERAKGNILERFSAQQFPDLHSELNLSSLELGDSALYFCASSVRGTDTGELFFGEGSRLTVL.

This chain joins TRBV7-9 and TRBJ1-2; D is ambiguous. This CDR3 has 13 residues. V dropped 4 bases and J dropped 5 bases, with 11 bases sitting between them. Germline V lookup: CDR1 SEHNR, CDR2 FQNEAQ (reference sequence). This CDR3 is CASSYYLAYGYTF. CDR3 coding DNA: TGTGCCAGCAGCTACTATCTGGCGTATGGCTACACCTTC.

The J gene is TRBJ2-5, the V gene TRBV24-1; D is perhaps TRBD1 (5 bases). The CDR3 spans 16 residues. Trimming took 0 bases from V and 4 from J, leaving 14 bases between them. Per the germline V gene, CDR1 is KGHDR and CDR2 is SFDVKD. The CDR3 region is CATSDLRQGRVETQYF. DNA for the CDR3: TGTGCCACCAGTGATTTGAGGCAGGGAAGGGTAGAGACCCAGTACTTC.

The gene calls are TRBV12-1 and TRBJ1-5. TRBV12-1 is a documented pseudogene. The CDR3 has 15 amino acids. CDR3 sequence (DNA): TGTGCCAGCAGCTTTAGGACTTATAGCAATCAGCCCCAGCATTTT. Protein product: CASSFRTYSNQPQHF.

This clone was seen once. CDR3 sequence reads: CASSLAGQGANEKLFF. The CDR3 DNA sequence: TGTGCCAGCAGCTTGGCCGGACAGGGGGCTAATGAAAAACTGTTTTTT. The V gene is TRBV5-8, the J gene TRBJ1-4, with 10 bases identical to TRBD1. Unmatched junction bases numbered 2, after V lost 0 bases and J lost 3 bases. Germline V gene lookup returns CDR1 SGHTS and CDR2 YDEGEE. CDR3 length: 16 amino acids.

As regards this clone: Other DNA sequences in the sample encode the same CDR3. This chain joins TRBV7-9 and TRBJ1-6, with 11 bases aligning to TRBD1. Germline values: CDR1 SEHNR, CDR2 FQNEAQ (reference sequence). The CDR3 loop spans 15 amino acids. V shed 3 bases, J shed 7 bases, and the junction held 2 bases outside the gene matches. DNA of the CDR3: TGTGCCAGCAGCTTGGGACAGGGGGGAAATTCACCCCTCCACTTT. Translation: CASSLGQGGNSPLHF.

This clone occurred a few times. J is TRBJ2-7 and V is TRBV24-1; maybe TRBD1 (7 bases). Trimming removed 9 bases from V and 4 bases from J, with 15 bases in between. Germline V CDR1 and CDR2: KGHDR, SFDVKD. The CDR3 is made up of 13 amino acids. The CDR3 sequence: CATGGTVPYEQYF. Written as DNA, the CDR3 is TGTGCCACCGGCGGGACAGTTCCTTACGAGCAGTACTTC.

This clone was seen only a few times. The chain has TRBV24-1 and TRBJ2-3, with 8 bases identical to TRBD2. With V trimmed by 3 bases and J by 1 base, 8 bases remained unmatched. This CDR3 has 17 amino acids. The germline CDR1 and CDR2 sequences are KGHDR and SFDVKD. The CDR3 spells CATSDPEGRGGTDTQYF. CDR3 DNA sequence: TGTGCCACCAGTGATCCCGAAGGGCGGGGGGGCACAGATACGCAGTATTTT.

The rearrangement joins TRBV4-1 to TRBJ1-2; D perhaps matches TRBD1 (6 bases). Germline CDR1 is MGHRA and CDR2 is YSYEKL. The ends were cut back, 0 bases at V and 4 bases at J, with 15 bases in the middle. The CDR3 totals 16 residues. CDR3 amino acids: CASSQDYSRGGYGYTF. CDR3 bases: TGCGCCAGCAGCCAAGATTATTCAAGGGGGGGCTATGGCTACACCTTC.

J is TRBJ2-1 and V is TRBV5-6, with 9 bases lining up with TRBD1. CDR1 is SGHDT and CDR2 is YYEEEE in the germline V gene. The CDR3 sequence is 14 residues long. The ends lost 0 bases at V and 10 bases at J; junction bases unmatched: 5. CDR3 in DNA: TGTGCCAGCAGCTTGGCCGGGACAGGGAGAGAGCAGTTCTTC. It translates to CASSLAGTGREQFF.

The J gene is TRBJ1-6, the V gene TRBV5-4; D gene uncertain. V shed 0 bases and J shed 15 bases, with 16 bases lying between them. The CDR3 covers 14 residues. CDR1 and CDR2 (germline): SGHNT, YYREEE (reference sequence). CDR3 in DNA: TGTGCCAGCAGCTTGGAACTTGGGCGGGGAAGCCTCCACTTT. Translated: CASSLELGRGSLHF.

The chain couples TRBV2 to TRBJ2-5; D possibly corresponds to TRBD1 (6 bases). This CDR3 region has 14 residues. The V end lost 6 bases, the J end lost 4 bases, and 15 bases lay between the germline ends. Germline CDR1 reads SNHLY; CDR2 reads FYNNEI. Written as DNA, the CDR3 is TGTGCCAGCAGCCACTGGACAGCCGGAGAGACCCAGTACTTC. The encoded protein is CASSHWTAGETQYF.

The V gene is TRBV2, the J gene TRBJ1-4; 8 nucleotides agree with TRBD1. J lost 0 bases, V lost 4 bases, and 10 bases had no gene match. CDR1 and CDR2 from the germline V gene are SNHLY and FYNNEI. This CDR3 is built from 18 residues. The CDR3 sequence: CASSARGRGLATNEKLFF. In nucleotides, the CDR3 is TGTGCCAGCAGTGCCCGGGGCAGGGGGCTCGCAACTAATGAAAAACTGTTTTTT.

The chain is built from TRBV5-6 and TRBJ1-1; 8 bases align to TRBD1. V trimming: 4 bases; J trimming: 1 base; junction bases outside the gene matches: 6. From germline, CDR1 is SGHDT and CDR2 YYEEEE. The CDR3 has 15 amino acids. CDR3 in DNA: TGTGCCAGCAGCGGACTGGACAGGGAGAACACTGAAGCTTTCTTT. Protein product: CASSGLDRENTEAFF.

The J gene is TRBJ1-5, the V gene TRBV20-1; 7 bases map to TRBD1. CDR3 length: 11 amino acids. V trimming: 3 bases; J trimming: 11 bases; junction bases outside the gene matches: 4. Germline CDR1 and CDR2: DFQATT and SNEGSKA (reference sequence). The chain's CDR3 is CSASQGVSQHF. In DNA form, the CDR3 reads TGCAGTGCTAGTCAGGGGGTTTCCCAGCATTTT.

The rearrangement links TRBV21-1 to TRBJ1-4. TRBV21-1 is marked as a pseudogene. The CDR3 extends over 16 amino acids. The CDR3 spells CASSPRGSWWNEKLFF. For the CDR3, the DNA is TGTGCCAGCAGCCCCCGGGGGAGTTGGTGGAATGAAAAACTGTTTTTT.